This T cell receptor (beta chain) comes out of a study of T cell responses to AZD1222 COVID-19 vaccine. Whole-study findings and limits: Unmutated variant regions reportedly attract nearly half of all spike-specific TCRs.

Measured with immunoSEQ multiplex PCR; TCRdb has only the in-frame clones, and not every one. The sample shows approximately 70,000 clones, around 89% of them seen only once. For this clone: Its antigen is undetermined.

The receptor was isolated from an adult who received the MenACWY meningococcal vaccine as a control. Specimen: peripheral blood, collected 28 days after the second dose of the MenACWY control vaccine.

CDR3 coding DNA: TGTGCCAGTAGTACCTCCCGGGCCCACAATCAGCCCCAGCATTTT. Protein sequence: CASSTSRAHNQPQHF. V and J are TRBV19 and TRBJ1-5; D call uncertain. V lost 4 bases to trimming and J lost 3 bases, with 13 bases between them. The CDR3 is 15 amino acids. Germline CDR1 and CDR2: LNHDA and SQIVND (reference sequence).